These T cell receptor beta chains were read from a single sample in a study of long-term antiretroviral therapy in people with HIV. Libraries were prepared by immunoSEQ multiplex PCR; TCRdb keeps only in-frame clonotypes and omits some of them. The top ten clones hold about 10% of a sample with fewer than 20,000 clones, 86% of them seen once. This material consisted of unsorted PBMCs, taken 0.5 years after starting antiretroviral therapy. The source is a man in his forties with HIV. The CDR3 runs from the conserved cysteine through the conserved F or W. D genes are given only for firm matches. Clone size is stated in some rows and not others, as once, few, many or a class when expanded.

j_call	d_call	v_call	clone_size	cdr3_aa	cdr3_nt
TRBJ1-2	NA	TRBV2	NA	CASSAFYGYTF	TGTGCCAGCAGTGCCTTCTATGGCTACACCTTC
TRBJ2-7	TRBD2	TRBV7-3	once	CASSLDPANGEGRRHEQYF	TGTGCCAGCAGCTTAGATCCGGCGAATGGGGAGGGTCGTCGCCACGAGCAGTACTTC
TRBJ2-1	TRBD2	TRBV2	NA	CASRELAGGHNEQFF	TGTGCCAGCAGGGAACTAGCGGGGGGCCACAATGAGCAGTTCTTC
TRBJ1-1	NA	TRBV21-1	NA	CARPRGAFF	TGTGCCAGGCCCCGTGGAGCTTTCTTT
TRBJ2-1	TRBD2	TRBV7-9	NA	CASSSGLVHDEQFF	TGTGCCAGCAGCTCCGGACTAGTTCATGATGAGCAGTTCTTC
TRBJ1-1	NA	TRBV29-1	NA	CSVLRANTEAFF	TGCAGCGTTCTCAGGGCGAACACTGAAGCTTTCTTT
TRBJ2-7	NA	TRBV5-8	once	CASSAQNTYEQYF	TGTGCCAGCAGCGCCCAGAACACCTACGAGCAGTACTTC
TRBJ1-5	TRBD1	TRBV15	NA	CATSPDRGFNQPQHF	TGTGCCACCAGCCCGGACAGGGGATTCAATCAGCCCCAGCATTTT
TRBJ2-4	TRBD1	TRBV28	once	CASSLRTGTGINIQYF	TGTGCCAGCAGTTTAAGAACCGGGACAGGGATTAACATTCAGTACTTC
TRBJ1-3	NA	TRBV14	NA	CASSQFRVAAGNTIYF	TGTGCCAGCAGCCAATTCCGAGTCGCCGCTGGAAACACCATATATTTT
TRBJ2-3	TRBD1	TRBV6-4	NA	CASSGQGTTSTDTQYF	TGTGCCAGCAGTGGACAGGGAACGACTAGCACAGATACGCAGTATTTT
TRBJ2-2	NA	TRBV28	NA	CASSLVSGELFF	TGTGCCAGCAGTTTAGTTTCGGGGGAGCTGTTTTTT
TRBJ1-2	NA	TRBV7-9	NA	CASTTWTDPTYGYTF	TGTGCCAGCACCACGTGGACGGACCCGACTTATGGCTACACCTTC
TRBJ2-2	TRBD2	TRBV5-1	once	CASGSTPGLAVFTGELFF	TGCGCCAGCGGGTCAACCCCGGGACTAGCGGTTTTCACCGGGGAGCTGTTTTTT
TRBJ2-7	NA	TRBV7-2	NA	CASSSYGDEQYF	TGTGCCAGCAGCTCCTACGGGGACGAGCAGTACTTC
TRBJ2-7	TRBD1	TRBV2	NA	CAGGQYSYEQYF	TGTGCCGGGGGACAGTACTCCTACGAGCAGTACTTC
TRBJ2-1	TRBD2	TRBV6-5	NA	CASSSPGTSGAKQFF	TGTGCCAGCAGTTCTCCAGGGACTAGCGGGGCCAAGCAGTTCTTC
TRBJ1-5	NA	TRBV5-6	NA	CASSTLGVNSNQPQHF	TGTGCCAGCAGCACCTTGGGGGTTAATAGCAATCAGCCCCAGCATTTT
TRBJ2-7	TRBD1	TRBV4-1	NA	CASSQAGTGLYEQYF	TGCGCCAGCAGCCAGGCCGGGACAGGATTGTACGAGCAGTACTTC
TRBJ1-3	NA	TRBV18	NA	CASSPPSGPSGNTIYF	TGTGCCAGCTCACCACCGTCGGGACCCTCTGGAAACACCATATATTTT
TRBJ2-1	NA	TRBV11-2	NA	CASSLAGMVNEQFF	TGTGCCAGCAGCCTAGCCGGGATGGTCAATGAGCAGTTCTTC
TRBJ2-2	TRBD2	TRBV5-1	NA	CASSPTSGGSNTGELFF	TGCGCCAGCAGCCCGACTAGCGGGGGGTCGAACACCGGGGAGCTGTTTTTT
TRBJ2-1	TRBD2	TRBV9	NA	CASSALAGDYNEQFF	TGTGCCAGCAGCGCCCTAGCGGGAGACTACAATGAGCAGTTCTTC